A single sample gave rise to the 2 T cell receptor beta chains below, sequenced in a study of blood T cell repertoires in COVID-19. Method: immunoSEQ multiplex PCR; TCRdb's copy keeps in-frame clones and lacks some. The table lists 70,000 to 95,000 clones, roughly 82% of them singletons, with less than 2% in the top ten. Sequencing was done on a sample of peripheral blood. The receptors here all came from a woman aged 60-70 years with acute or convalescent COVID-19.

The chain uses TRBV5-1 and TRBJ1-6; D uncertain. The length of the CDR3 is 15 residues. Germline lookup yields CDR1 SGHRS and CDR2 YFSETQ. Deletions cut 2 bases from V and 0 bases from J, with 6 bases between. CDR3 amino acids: CASSLRSSYNSPLHF. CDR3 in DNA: TGCGCCAGCAGCTTACGGAGCTCCTATAATTCACCCCTCCACTTT.

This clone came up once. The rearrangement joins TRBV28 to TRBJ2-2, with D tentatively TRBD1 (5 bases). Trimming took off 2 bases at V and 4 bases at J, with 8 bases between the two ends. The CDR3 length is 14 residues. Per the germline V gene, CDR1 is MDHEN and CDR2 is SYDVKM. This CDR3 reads CASSLAGSTGELFF. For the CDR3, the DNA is TGTGCCAGCAGTTTAGCAGGGTCCACCGGGGAGCTGTTTTTT.